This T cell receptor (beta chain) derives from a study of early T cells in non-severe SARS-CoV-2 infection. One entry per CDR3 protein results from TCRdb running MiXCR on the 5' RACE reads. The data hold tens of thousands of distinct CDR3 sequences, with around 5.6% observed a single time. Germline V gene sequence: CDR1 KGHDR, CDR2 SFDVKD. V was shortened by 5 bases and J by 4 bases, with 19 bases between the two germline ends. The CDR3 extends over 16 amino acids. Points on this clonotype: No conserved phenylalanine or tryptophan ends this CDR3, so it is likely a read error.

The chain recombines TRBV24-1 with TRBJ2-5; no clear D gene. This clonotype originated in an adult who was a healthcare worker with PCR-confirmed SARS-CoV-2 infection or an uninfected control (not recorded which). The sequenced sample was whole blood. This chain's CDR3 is CATSAALRGDRETQYI. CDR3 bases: TGTGCCACCAGTGCTGCCCTCCGCGGAGATCGAGAGACCCAGTACATC.